The text below deals with one T cell receptor (beta chain). Primers for the PCR totalled 60 Vbeta and 13 Jbeta. TCRdb keeps only in-frame clones here, not all; method: immunoSEQ multiplex PCR. The repertoire holds more than 110,000 clones, with around 72% as singletons. This entry is derived from a study of cytomegalovirus exposure and HLA in healthy donors. From germline, CDR1 is LNHNV and CDR2 YYDKDF (reference sequence). The CDR3 sequence is 14 residues long. The clonotype comes from a human donor in good health. The sample was PBMCs. This chain links TRBV15 with TRBJ2-5; D remains ambiguous. The J call may be wrong; the DNA end is better matched by TRBJ2-7. CDR3 sequence: CATSNAESPYEQYF. The CDR3 DNA follows: TGTGCCACCAGCAACGCGGAGAGTCCTTACGAGCAGTACTTC.